A single sample is the source of the 25 T cell receptor beta chains below, sequenced in a study of Tregs in tolerant kidney transplant recipients. Assay: immunoSEQ multiplex PCR; the TCRdb copy retains only in-frame clones and omits some. The sample consists of 90,000 or so clones, around nine tenths of them appearing once. Sequencing was performed on CD8+ T cells from blood. These receptors came from a human donor in good health.

The chain recombines TRBV27 with TRBJ2-5, with a weak D call TRBD2 (6 bases). Between the trimmed V and J ends, which lost 0 bases and 4 bases, there was a span of 9 bases. The CDR3 contains 14 residues. The germline V gene encodes CDR1 MNHEY and CDR2 SMNVEV (reference sequence). CDR3: CASSLSRGRETQYF. The CDR3 DNA sequence: TGTGCCAGCAGTTTATCACGGGGGAGAGAGACCCAGTACTTC.

CDR3 nucleotide sequence: TGCGCCAGCAGCCAAGATTTTGGCGGCCTCTATGGCTACACCTTC. This encodes CASSQDFGGLYGYTF. The V gene is TRBV4-1, the J gene TRBJ1-2; no clear D gene. The germline V gene encodes CDR1 MGHRA and CDR2 YSYEKL. V was cut by 0 bases and J by 4 bases, with 12 bases left in between. The CDR3 is 15 amino acids.

This rearrangement joins TRBV6-1 to TRBJ2-7; D not resolved. Germline V CDR1 and CDR2: MNHNS, SASEGT. V was cut by 7 bases and J by 4 bases, with 8 bases left in between. CDR3 length: 11 residues. CDR3 in amino acids: CASTSGYEQYF. The DNA for the CDR3 is TGTGCCAGCACCTCGGGTTACGAGCAGTACTTC.

This sequence joins TRBV18 and TRBJ1-5; D remains ambiguous. CDR3 length: 16 amino acids. V was shortened by 4 bases and J by 2 bases, with 15 bases between the two germline ends. The germline CDR1 and CDR2 sequences are KGHSH and LQKENI. The CDR3 sequence: CASSLRRGDGNQPQHF. The CDR3 DNA reads as TGTGCCAGCTCACTACGGCGCGGGGATGGCAATCAGCCCCAGCATTTT. Combining the CDR3 with reference TRBV18 and TRBJ1-5 gives the whole variable domain NAGVMQNPRHLVRRRGQEARLRCSPMKGHSHVYWYRQLPEEGLKFMVYLQKENIIDESGMPKERFSAEFPKEGPSILRIQQVVRGDSAAYFCASSLRRGDGNQPQHFGDGTRLSIL.

V and J are TRBV4-1 and TRBJ1-1, with no clear D. Trimming shortened V by 1 base and J by 10 bases, and 16 bases separated the two germline ends. This CDR3 contains 14 residues. Germline values: CDR1 MGHRA, CDR2 YSYEKL. The CDR3: CASSQVTGRLGAFF. CDR3 bases: TGCGCCAGCAGCCAAGTTACCGGGAGATTGGGAGCTTTCTTT.

This chain joins TRBV2 and TRBJ1-6, with D perhaps TRBD1 (5 bases). Trimming pared 5 bases from V and 0 bases from J, leaving 20 bases between. In germline, CDR1 is SNHLY, CDR2 FYNNEI. The length of the CDR3 is 19 residues. CDR3 bases: TGTGCCAGCAGTCCGGGACCCGGCGGAATTAGCTCCTATAATTCACCCCTCCACTTT. It encodes CASSPGPGGISSYNSPLHF.

The J gene is TRBJ1-2, the V gene TRBV15, with 10 bases that match TRBD1. V shed 3 bases and J 4 bases; nucleotides not matched to a gene: 5. CDR3 size: 15 residues. The germline CDR1 and CDR2 sequences are LNHNV and YYDKDF (reference sequence). The CDR3 DNA reads as TGTGCCACCAGCAGCAGACAGGGGGCCCCCTATGGCTACACCTTC. It is translated as CATSSRQGAPYGYTF.

There are a few counts of this clone. V usage is TRBV9 and J usage is TRBJ1-6; perhaps TRBD1 as D (5 bases). The CDR3 has 15 residues. CDR1 SGDLS and CDR2 YYNGEE come from the germline V gene. V shed 0 bases and J shed 7 bases, with 11 bases lying between them. CDR3 sequence: CASSVAMQGNSPLHF. The CDR3 DNA follows: TGTGCCAGCAGCGTAGCTATGCAGGGAAATTCACCCCTCCACTTT.

Only a few counts were recorded for this clone. The J gene is TRBJ1-1, the V gene TRBV27; the D is unclear. Germline V CDR1 and CDR2: MNHEY, SMNVEV (reference sequence). The CDR3 covers 14 residues. Trimming shortened V by 9 bases and J by 1 base, and 15 bases separated the two germline ends. In nucleotides, the CDR3 is TGTGCCAGTAGGTCGCGTGGACCGAACACTGAAGCTTTCTTT. Its protein product is CASRSRGPNTEAFF.

The genes are TRBV7-9 and TRBJ2-7; D is uncertain. Deletions cut 1 base from V and 3 bases from J, with 16 bases between. The CDR3 is made up of 16 amino acids. Germline V lookup: CDR1 SEHNR, CDR2 FQNEAQ (reference sequence). As DNA, the CDR3 is TGTGCCAGCAGCTTAGAAATTGGCAGACCAAACTACGAGCAGTACTTC. As protein: CASSLEIGRPNYEQYF.

The chain carries TRBV7-8 and TRBJ2-7; 8 bases agree with TRBD2. V gave up 1 base and J gave up 0 bases; unmatched junction bases: 8. In germline, CDR1 is SGHVS, CDR2 FQNEAQ. The CDR3 has 17 residues. CDR3 sequence reads: CASSLGLAGSASYEQYF. The CDR3 DNA sequence: TGTGCCAGCAGCTTAGGGCTAGCGGGCTCGGCCTCCTACGAGCAGTACTTC.

The CDR3 spells CASSFPTSGRANEQFF. The CDR3 DNA reads as TGTGCCAGCAGCTTCCCGACTAGCGGGAGGGCCAATGAGCAGTTCTTC. The chain has TRBV7-9 and TRBJ2-1; 14 positions match TRBD2. CDR3 length: 16 amino acids. CDR1 and CDR2 (germline): SEHNR, FQNEAQ (reference sequence). V was pared by 3 bases and J by 6 bases, with 4 bases of the junction left unmatched.

The chain links TRBV7-9 to TRBJ2-7; D is tentatively TRBD1 or TRBD2 (6 bases each). In germline, CDR1 is SEHNR, CDR2 FQNEAQ (reference sequence). CDR3 size: 13 residues. V lost 3 bases and J lost 6, with 12 bases in between. CDR3 residues: CASSFRGQPEQYF. The CDR3 DNA sequence: TGTGCCAGCAGCTTCCGGGGGCAGCCCGAGCAGTACTTC. Filled out from reference TRBV7-9 and TRBJ2-7, the complete variable domain reads DTGVSQNPRHKITKRGQNVTFRCDPISEHNRLYWYRQTLGQGPEFLTYFQNEAQLEKSRLLSDRFSAERPKGSFSTLEIQRTEQGDSAMYLCASSFRGQPEQYFGPGTRLTVT.

This chain links TRBV30 with TRBJ2-6; D unresolved. V lost 4 bases to trimming and J lost 0 bases, with 1 base between them. CDR1 and CDR2 from the germline V gene are GTSNPN and SVGIG (reference sequence). The CDR3 length is 12 residues. CDR3 amino acids: CAWNSGANVLTF. The CDR3 DNA reads TGTGCCTGGAACTCTGGGGCCAACGTCCTGACTTTC.

The chain links TRBV10-3 to TRBJ1-2, with 7 bases lining up with TRBD1. Trimming cost V 9 bases and J 3 bases; bases outside gene matches: 4. The CDR3 is 12 residues long. The germline gives CDR1 ENHRY, CDR2 SYGVKD. Here the CDR3 DNA reads TGTGCCATGGGGGACAGCGACTATGGCTACACCTTC. Its protein product is CAMGDSDYGYTF.

Only one count was recorded for this clone. This chain links TRBV18 with TRBJ2-1, with TRBD2 matching 8 bases. Germline V CDR1 and CDR2: KGHSH, LQKENI. The trim removed 3 bases at V and 4 bases at J, leaving 8 bases unmatched. This CDR3 comprises 16 residues. Here the CDR3 reads CASSPAVSGVYNEQFF. The CDR3 bases are TGTGCCAGCTCACCCGCTGTTAGCGGGGTATACAATGAGCAGTTCTTC.

This chain links TRBV19 with TRBJ1-1; D uncertain. Germline V lookup: CDR1 LNHDA, CDR2 SQIVND (reference sequence). The CDR3 runs to 15 residues. V was clipped by 5 bases and J by 6 bases, with 19 bases between them. CDR3: CASSDPSWKDPEAFF. As DNA, the CDR3 is TGTGCCAGTAGTGACCCCTCATGGAAGGACCCTGAAGCTTTCTTT.

The chain carries TRBV2 and TRBJ1-4, with D possibly TRBD1 on 5 matching bases. CDR1 and CDR2 from the germline V gene are SNHLY and FYNNEI. CDR3 size: 15 residues. V was shortened by 4 bases and J by 2 bases, with 11 bases between the two germline ends. CDR3 DNA sequence: TGTGCCAGCAGTGGAACTCAGGGTACTAATGAAAAACTGTTTTTT. Protein sequence: CASSGTQGTNEKLFF.

The J gene is TRBJ1-1, the V gene TRBV6-6; a weak D match, TRBD1 (6 bases). CDR3 length: 15 amino acids. Germline CDR1 is MNHNY and CDR2 is SVGAGI (reference sequence). V lost 1 base and J 2 bases, leaving 11 bases between the germline ends. DNA for the CDR3: TGTGCCAGCAGTTACTTCCTGGGGGCCAACACTGAAGCTTTCTTT. Protein product: CASSYFLGANTEAFF.

The chain combines TRBV7-2 with TRBJ2-1; maybe TRBD2 (5 bases). The V gene lost 1 base and the J gene lost 0 bases, with 10 bases spanning the gap. Germline V CDR1 and CDR2: SGHTA, FQGNSA. The CDR3 extends over 16 amino acids. In nucleotides, the CDR3 is TGTGCCAGCAGCTTAGAGGGAGAAAGCTCCTACAATGAGCAGTTCTTC. Translated: CASSLEGESSYNEQFF. Drawing the rest from reference TRBV7-2 and TRBJ2-1, the complete variable domain is GAGVSQSPSNKVTEKGKDVELRCDPISGHTALYWYRQSLGQGLEFLIYFQGNSAPDKSGLPSDRFSAERTGGSVSTLTIQRTQQEDSAVYLCASSLEGESSYNEQFFGPGTRLTVL.

The chain combines TRBV5-4 with TRBJ1-2; 7 bases match TRBD1. The germline V gene has CDR1 SGHNT and CDR2 YYREEE (reference sequence). J gave up 3 bases and V 4 bases, and 6 bases lay outside the gene matches. The CDR3 spans 14 residues. DNA for the CDR3: TGTGCCAGCAGCCTAGGGGGCTGGTACTATGGCTACACCTTC. Its translation: CASSLGGWYYGYTF.

This clone was detected once. The chain links TRBV5-5 to TRBJ1-5; 12 bases are a match to TRBD1. CDR1 is SGHKS, CDR2 YYEKEE, per germline (reference sequence). Unmatched junction bases numbered 14, after V lost 0 bases and J lost 4 bases. The CDR3 is made up of 20 amino acids. Here the CDR3 DNA reads TGTGCCAGCAGCTTGGGTGGGACAGGGGGCGCCGGGTTACAAAATCAGCCCCAGCATTTT. It yields the protein CASSLGGTGGAGLQNQPQHF.

This rearrangement joins TRBV5-1 to TRBJ2-7, with D uncertain. The CDR3 runs to 13 residues. In germline, CDR1 is SGHRS, CDR2 YFSETQ. V was pared by 7 bases and J by 4 bases, with 15 bases between. The CDR3 reads CASQPPDGYEQYF. The CDR3 region has the DNA TGCGCCAGCCAACCACCTGACGGTTACGAGCAGTACTTC.

The V and J genes are TRBV7-9 and TRBJ1-6; the D gene is possibly TRBD1 (5 bases). V was shortened by 5 bases and J by 4 bases, with 12 bases between the two germline ends. CDR3 length: 15 residues. Looked up from germline, CDR1 is SEHNR and CDR2 is FQNEAQ (reference sequence). The CDR3 DNA reads as TGTGCCAGCAGCCCCTTACAGGTTTATAATTCACCCCTCCACTTT. Protein: CASSPLQVYNSPLHF.

This clone was picked up many times. V usage is TRBV6-4 and J usage is TRBJ1-6; 11 bases agree with TRBD1. CDR1 is MRHNA and CDR2 is SNTAGT in the germline V gene. After removal of 3 bases from V and 8 bases from J, the junction contained 3 bases not matched to a gene. The CDR3 sequence is 15 residues long. The CDR3 DNA reads as TGTGCCAGCAGTGATGGGACAGGGGGAGATTCACCCCTCCACTTT. Encoded protein: CASSDGTGGDSPLHF.